A single sample is the source of the 28 T cell receptor beta chains below, sequenced in a study of blood T cell repertoires in COVID-19. Sequenced by immunoSEQ multiplex PCR; TCRdb stores in-frame clones only, minus some. This sample carries approximately 160,000 clones, roughly nine tenths of them seen once, and the ten largest clones take 18%. The sample consisted of peripheral blood. These TCRs come from a man aged 55-75 years with active or convalescent COVID-19.

This clone was recorded a few times. The chain combines TRBV24-1 with TRBJ1-6; a weak D match, TRBD1 (5 bases). The CDR3 length is 14 residues. Germline V gene sequence: CDR1 KGHDR, CDR2 SFDVKD. Trimming cost V 0 bases and J 8 bases, with 7 bases left between them. CDR3 sequence (DNA): TGTGCCACCAGTGATTTGAGACAGCATTCACCCCTCCACTTT. As protein: CATSDLRQHSPLHF.

The chain carries TRBV19 and TRBJ1-3, with D tentatively TRBD1 (6 bases). Germline lookup yields CDR1 LNHDA and CDR2 SQIVND (reference sequence). This CDR3 region has 14 residues. Trimming pared 3 bases from V and 4 bases from J, leaving 10 bases between. CDR3 DNA sequence: TGTGCCAGTAGTATTGCCACAGGGGGAAACACCATATATTTT. It translates to CASSIATGGNTIYF.

A remark on this clone: The limits of the CDR3 on the DNA are not certain, so only TCRdb's listed CDR3 is given. V and J are TRBV7-6 and TRBJ2-5; the table's D call, TRBD2, has no DNA check behind it. Germline V gives CDR1 SGHVS, CDR2 FNYEAQ. The CDR3 has 18 residues if both end residues are counted. The CDR3 region is CASSLAGLGGSFLETQYF.

J is TRBJ1-6 and V is TRBV4-2; 7 positions agree with TRBD1. This CDR3 spans 15 amino acids. Trimming cost V 5 bases and J 7 bases; bases outside gene matches: 8. Per the germline V gene, CDR1 is LGHNA and CDR2 is YNFKEQ. This chain's CDR3 is CASSLDRAGNSPLHF. The CDR3 DNA reads as TGTGCCAGCAGCTTAGACAGGGCCGGGAATTCACCCCTCCACTTT.

As concerns this clone: At the DNA level, this CDR3 is encoded by other sequences in the same sample as well. The chain joins TRBV6-5 to TRBJ2-7; 10 bases match TRBD1. V dropped 7 bases and J dropped 4; count of bases not matched to a gene: 4. The CDR3 has 13 amino acids. Germline CDR1 MNHEY, CDR2 SVGAGI. CDR3 DNA sequence: TGTGCCAGCATAAGGACAGGGGGATACGAGCAGTACTTC. Translation gives CASIRTGGYEQYF.

For the CDR3, the DNA is TGTGCCAGCACCCCCCGACAGGCACAAAACACTGAAGCTTTCTTT. It specifies CASTPRQAQNTEAFF. The chain combines TRBV6-5 with TRBJ1-1; D perhaps matches TRBD1 (6 bases). In germline, CDR1 is MNHEY, CDR2 SVGAGI. Trimming took 7 bases from V and 2 from J, leaving 17 bases between them. CDR3 length: 15 amino acids.

The chain is built from TRBV21-1 and TRBJ2-5; TRBD2, the table's D call, was not compared with the DNA. TRBV21-1 is termed a pseudogene. This CDR3 contains 17 residues. The CDR3 DNA sequence: TGTGCCAGCAGCAAAGAGGAAAGGGAGGCGTACCAAGAGACCCAGTACTTC. It encodes CASSKEEREAYQETQYF.

This clone was detected once. The chain joins TRBV29-1 to TRBJ1-2; 7 bases align to TRBD1. Losses at the gene ends were 5 bases for V and 1 base for J; bases not matched to a gene: 7. Germline V gene data show CDR1 as SQVTM and CDR2 as ANQGSEA. This CDR3 region has 14 residues. In DNA, the CDR3 is TGCAGCGTTCTCGACAGGGCCCGTAACTATGGCTACACCTTC. Its translation: CSVLDRARNYGYTF.

The V and J genes are TRBV7-6 and TRBJ2-5; no reliable D call. V lost 2 bases and J lost 5, with 9 bases in between. CDR1 is SGHVS and CDR2 is FNYEAQ in the germline V gene. This CDR3 contains 13 residues. The CDR3 bases are TGTGCCAGCAGCTTAAGAGTTGTTGAGACCCAGTACTTC. It is translated as CASSLRVVETQYF.

CDR3 in amino acids: CASSPITGGNQPQHF. DNA for the CDR3: TGTGCCAGCTCACCTATAACAGGGGGCAATCAGCCCCAGCATTTT. This chain links TRBV18 with TRBJ1-5; TRBD1 agrees at 7 bases. This CDR3 has 15 residues. Looked up from germline, CDR1 is KGHSH and CDR2 is LQKENI. Losses at the gene ends were 3 bases for V and 2 bases for J; bases not matched to a gene: 4.

CDR3 loop: CASSKVPGSYGYTF. The DNA of the CDR3 is TGTGCCAGCAGCAAAGTCCCAGGATCGTATGGCTACACCTTC. The chain links TRBV21-1 to TRBJ1-2; the table's D call, TRBD1, was not checked against the DNA. TRBV21-1 corresponds to a pseudogene. CDR3 length: 14 amino acids.

The chain recombines TRBV10-2 with TRBJ1-2, with D hard to call. Germline values: CDR1 WSHSY, CDR2 SAAADI. The V end lost 0 bases, the J end lost 8 bases, and 7 bases lay between the germline ends. The CDR3 contains 12 residues. The CDR3 region has the DNA TGCGCCAGCAGTGAGTCGGCGGAGGGCTACACCTTC. Amino acid sequence: CASSESAEGYTF.

This rearrangement joins TRBV27 to TRBJ1-5, with TRBD1 matching 10 bases. The CDR3 contains 16 residues. CDR1 MNHEY and CDR2 SMNVEV come from the germline V gene (reference sequence). Losses at the gene ends were 6 bases for V and 2 bases for J; bases not matched to a gene: 7. The CDR3 bases are TGTGCCAGCAGGCGACAGGGGGCTTTGGGCAATCAGCCCCAGCATTTT. Protein: CASRRQGALGNQPQHF.

This rearrangement joins TRBV9 to TRBJ2-2; weak D call: TRBD1 (5 bases). CDR1 and CDR2 from the germline V gene are SGDLS and YYNGEE. The CDR3 contains 15 residues. Trimming took off 1 base at V and 2 bases at J, with 9 bases between the two ends. The CDR3 nucleotides are TGTGCCAGCAGCGTAACAGGAACAAACACCGGGGAGCTGTTTTTT. Protein: CASSVTGTNTGELFF. Full variable domain (rest looked up from reference TRBV9 and TRBJ2-2): DSGVTQTPKHLITATGQRVTLRCSPRSGDLSVYWYQQSLDQGLQFLIQYYNGEERAKGNILERFSAQQFPDLHSELNLSSLELGDSALYFCASSVTGTNTGELFFGEGSRLTVL.

V is TRBV12-3 or TRBV12-4 and J is TRBJ1-2; unclear D gene. The CDR3 runs 13 residues. V lost 3 bases and J lost 4, with 9 bases in between. The DNA for the CDR3 is TGTGCCAGCAGTTTTGGCTCTTTCTATGGCTACACCTTC. This encodes CASSFGSFYGYTF.

The CDR3 protein is CASSRDRVSAEAFF. In nucleotides, the CDR3 is TGTGCCAGCTCCCGGGACAGGGTTTCGGCTGAAGCTTTCTTT. The chain has TRBV18 and TRBJ1-1; TRBD1 aligns across 9 bases. Per germline, CDR1 KGHSH and CDR2 LQKENI. CDR3 length: 14 residues. V lost 6 bases, J lost 6 bases, and 8 bases stayed unmatched.

The chain recombines TRBV10-3 with TRBJ1-2, with 8 bases identical to TRBD1. V shed 0 bases, J shed 4 bases, and the junction held 4 bases outside the gene matches. Germline V gives CDR1 ENHRY, CDR2 SYGVKD. This CDR3 comprises 15 residues. The CDR3 spells CAISESRTGTYGYTF. CDR3 DNA sequence: TGTGCCATCAGTGAGTCTCGGACAGGGACCTATGGCTACACCTTC.

The chain employs TRBV18 and TRBJ1-2; D remains ambiguous. The CDR3 consists of 15 residues. Germline values: CDR1 KGHSH, CDR2 LQKENI. Trimming took 3 bases from V and 4 from J, leaving 15 bases between them. Here the CDR3 reads CASSPGGGSGYGYTF. The DNA of the CDR3 is TGTGCCAGCTCACCCGGAGGAGGGAGCGGCTATGGCTACACCTTC.

The CDR3 coding sequence is TGCAGCGCTGGGACATTAATGAACACTGAAGCTTTCTTT. Translation gives CSAGTLMNTEAFF. The chain has TRBV29-1 and TRBJ1-1, with TRBD1 as a possible D gene (6 bases). V was pared by 7 bases and J by 0 bases, with 12 bases between. The germline CDR1 and CDR2 sequences are SQVTM and ANQGSEA. The CDR3 loop spans 13 amino acids. Full variable domain (rest looked up from reference TRBV29-1 and TRBJ1-1): SAVISQKPSRDICQRGTSLTIQCQVDSQVTMMFWYRQQPGQSLTLIATANQGSEATYESGFVIDKFPISRPNLTFSTLTVSNMSPEDSSIYLCSAGTLMNTEAFFGQGTRLTVV.

This sequence joins TRBV28 and TRBJ1-5; D perhaps matches TRBD1 (6 bases). The germline gives CDR1 MDHEN, CDR2 SYDVKM. Trimming took off 6 bases at V and 3 bases at J, with 33 bases between the two ends. This CDR3 is 21 amino acids long. CDR3 sequence (DNA): TGTGCCAGCAGAAAGGGGGTCGACCGGGAACTAGGCGGGTCGTTCAATCAGCCCCAGCATTTT. It codes for CASRKGVDRELGGSFNQPQHF.

The V and J genes are TRBV6-4 and TRBJ2-2; TRBD2 aligns across 9 bases. The CDR3 runs 14 residues. Looked up from germline, CDR1 is MRHNA and CDR2 is SNTAGT. V dropped 8 bases and J dropped 7; count of bases not matched to a gene: 8. CDR3 protein: CASRSGSRGGELFF. For the CDR3, the DNA is TGTGCCAGCCGTAGCGGGAGTCGTGGCGGGGAGCTGTTTTTT.

The chain joins TRBV7-9 to TRBJ1-5; D is ambiguous. This CDR3 has 13 amino acids. The V and J ends lost 3 bases and 3 bases respectively, with 6 bases between them. The germline gives CDR1 SEHNR, CDR2 FQNEAQ (reference sequence). In nucleotides, the CDR3 is TGTGCCAGCAGCTTGCGGGACAATCAGCCCCAGCATTTT. Translation: CASSLRDNQPQHF.

V is TRBV11-2 and J is TRBJ1-6; tentative D call: TRBD1 (5 bases). The CDR3 sequence is 15 residues long. Germline V gene sequence: CDR1 SGHAT, CDR2 FQNNGV. Trimming took off 3 bases at V and 7 bases at J, with 13 bases between the two ends. CDR3 in amino acids: CASSFPGRTNSPLHF. The DNA for the CDR3 is TGTGCCAGCAGCTTCCCCGGACGGACAAATTCACCCCTCCACTTT.

The chain recombines TRBV11-3 with TRBJ1-2; D might be TRBD1 (6 bases). This CDR3 comprises 17 residues. Trimming pared 4 bases from V and 8 bases from J, leaving 26 bases between. Germline CDR1 is SGHNT and CDR2 is YENEEA. The chain's CDR3 is CASSSKFYRARFDGYTF. Written as DNA, the CDR3 is TGTGCCAGCAGCTCGAAATTTTACAGGGCCCGGTTCGACGGCTACACCTTC.

The gene calls are TRBV5-1 and TRBJ2-1, with 11 nucleotides matching TRBD2. This CDR3 has 15 residues. The trim removed 0 bases at V and 5 bases at J, leaving 1 base unmatched. CDR1 is SGHRS and CDR2 is YFSETQ in the germline V gene. Here the CDR3 DNA reads TGCGCCAGCAGCTTGGAGGGACTAGCGGACAATGAGCAGTTCTTC. This encodes CASSLEGLADNEQFF.

CDR3: CASSLGLLSNTEAFF. The CDR3 DNA follows: TGTGCCAGCAGTTTGGGACTCCTCTCCAACACTGAAGCTTTCTTT. This chain links TRBV6-5 with TRBJ1-1; TRBD1 might be the D (5 bases). V gave up 4 bases and J gave up 2 bases, with 14 bases separating them. This CDR3 spans 15 amino acids. The germline CDR1 and CDR2 sequences are MNHEY and SVGAGI.

The chain has TRBV6-5 and TRBJ1-5, with a weak D call TRBD1 (5 bases). This CDR3 spans 13 amino acids. Germline lookup yields CDR1 MNHEY and CDR2 SVGAGI. V was trimmed by 2 bases and J by 6 bases, leaving 8 bases between them. DNA of the CDR3: TGTGCCAGCAGTTACACGGGGGGTCAGCCCCAGCATTTT. Residues: CASSYTGGQPQHF.

CDR3 DNA: TGCAGCGTCGCTACAGGGGTCTATGGCTATGGCTACACCTTC. Its protein is CSVATGVYGYGYTF. The chain employs TRBV29-1 and TRBJ1-2; TRBD1 matches at 7 bases. Germline V gene data show CDR1 as SQVTM and CDR2 as ANQGSEA. The trim removed 6 bases at V and 4 bases at J, leaving 11 bases unmatched. The CDR3 runs 14 residues. Supplemented by reference TRBV29-1 and TRBJ1-2, the full variable domain reads SAVISQKPSRDICQRGTSLTIQCQVDSQVTMMFWYRQQPGQSLTLIATANQGSEATYESGFVIDKFPISRPNLTFSTLTVSNMSPEDSSIYLCSVATGVYGYGYTFGSGTRLTVV.